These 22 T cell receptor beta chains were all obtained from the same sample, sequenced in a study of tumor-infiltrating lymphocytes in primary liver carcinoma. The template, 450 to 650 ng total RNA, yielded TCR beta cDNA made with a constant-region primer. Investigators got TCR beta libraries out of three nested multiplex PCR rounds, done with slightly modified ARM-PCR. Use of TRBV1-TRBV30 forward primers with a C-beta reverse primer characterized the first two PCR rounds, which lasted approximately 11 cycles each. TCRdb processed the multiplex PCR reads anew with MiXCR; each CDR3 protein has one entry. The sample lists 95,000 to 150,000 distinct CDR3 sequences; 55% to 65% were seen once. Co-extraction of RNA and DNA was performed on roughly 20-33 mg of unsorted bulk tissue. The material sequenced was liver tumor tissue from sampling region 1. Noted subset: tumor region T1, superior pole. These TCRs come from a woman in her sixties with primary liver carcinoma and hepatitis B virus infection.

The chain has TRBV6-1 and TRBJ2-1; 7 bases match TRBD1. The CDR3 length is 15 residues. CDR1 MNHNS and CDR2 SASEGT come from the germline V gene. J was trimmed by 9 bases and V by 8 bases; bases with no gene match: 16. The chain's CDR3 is CASRNPGQRASEQFF. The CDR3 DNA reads TGTGCCAGCCGGAATCCGGGACAGAGGGCGTCTGAGCAGTTCTTC.

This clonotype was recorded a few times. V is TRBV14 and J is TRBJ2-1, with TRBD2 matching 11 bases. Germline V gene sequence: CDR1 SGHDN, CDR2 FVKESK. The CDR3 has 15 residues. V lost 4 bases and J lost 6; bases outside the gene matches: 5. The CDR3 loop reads CASSLLAGVSNEQFF. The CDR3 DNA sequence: TGTGCCAGCAGCCTACTAGCGGGAGTATCCAATGAGCAGTTCTTC. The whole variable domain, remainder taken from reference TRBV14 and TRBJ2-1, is EAGVTQFPSHSVIEKGQTVTLRCDPISGHDNLYWYRRVMGKEIKFLLHFVKESKQDESGMPNNRFLAERTGGTYSTLKVQPAELEDSGVYFCASSLLAGVSNEQFFGPGTRLTVL.

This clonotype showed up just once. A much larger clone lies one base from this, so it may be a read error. Here the CDR3 reads CASSQGAGGNELFF. CDR3 DNA: TGTGCCAGCAGCCAAGGGGCGGGAGGCAATGAGCTGTTCTTC. This sequence joins TRBV4-2 and TRBJ2-1; 8 positions agree with TRBD2. The CDR3 consists of 14 residues. Germline CDR1 is LGHNA and CDR2 is YNFKEQ.

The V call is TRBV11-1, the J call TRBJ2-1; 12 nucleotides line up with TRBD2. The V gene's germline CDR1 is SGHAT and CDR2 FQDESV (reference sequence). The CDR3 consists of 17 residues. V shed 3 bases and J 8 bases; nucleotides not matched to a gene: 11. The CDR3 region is CASSFNLGLAGTDEQFF. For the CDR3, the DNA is TGTGCCAGCAGCTTTAACCTTGGACTAGCGGGAACAGATGAGCAGTTCTTC.

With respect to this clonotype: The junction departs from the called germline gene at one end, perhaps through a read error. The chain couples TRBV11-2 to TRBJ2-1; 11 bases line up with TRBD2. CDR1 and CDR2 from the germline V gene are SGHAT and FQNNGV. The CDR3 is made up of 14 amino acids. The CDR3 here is CASSLAGGPLEQSF. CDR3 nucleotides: TGTGCCAGTAGCTTAGCGGGAGGGCCGCTTGAGCAGTCTTTC.

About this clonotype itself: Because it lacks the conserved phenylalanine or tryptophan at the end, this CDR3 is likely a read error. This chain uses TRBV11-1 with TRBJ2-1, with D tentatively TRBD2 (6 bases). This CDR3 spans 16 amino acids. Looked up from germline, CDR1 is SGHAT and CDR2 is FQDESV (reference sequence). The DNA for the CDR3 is TGTGCCAGTAGCTTTCAAGGCGGGACCTTATACAATGAGCAGTTCATC. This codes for CASSFQGGTLYNEQFI.

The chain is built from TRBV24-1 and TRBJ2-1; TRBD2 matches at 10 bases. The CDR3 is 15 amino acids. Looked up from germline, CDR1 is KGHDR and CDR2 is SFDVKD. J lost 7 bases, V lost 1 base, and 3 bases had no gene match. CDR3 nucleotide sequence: TGTGCCACCAGTGATTTCTCTAGCGGGAGAAATGAGCAGTTCTTC. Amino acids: CATSDFSSGRNEQFF.

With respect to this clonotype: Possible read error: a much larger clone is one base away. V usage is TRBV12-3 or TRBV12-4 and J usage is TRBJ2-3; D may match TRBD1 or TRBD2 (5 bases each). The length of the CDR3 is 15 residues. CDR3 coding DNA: TGTGCCAGCAGTTTGGGACGAGGGATCACAGATATGCAGTATTTT. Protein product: CASSLGRGITDMQYF.

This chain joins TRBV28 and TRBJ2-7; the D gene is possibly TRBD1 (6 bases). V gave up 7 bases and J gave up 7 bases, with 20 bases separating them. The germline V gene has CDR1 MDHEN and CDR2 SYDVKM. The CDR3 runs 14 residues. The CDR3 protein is CASNFRGRVREQYF. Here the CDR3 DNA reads TGTGCCAGCAATTTCAGGGGAAGGGTCCGGGAGCAGTACTTC.

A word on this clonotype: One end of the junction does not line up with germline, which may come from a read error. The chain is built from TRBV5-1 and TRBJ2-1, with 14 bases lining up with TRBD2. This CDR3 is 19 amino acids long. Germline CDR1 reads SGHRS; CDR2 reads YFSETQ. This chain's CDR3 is CASCSGLAGGSNRYNEQFF. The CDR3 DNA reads TGTGCCAGCTGCTCCGGACTAGCGGGAGGATCAAACCGATACAATGAGCAGTTCTTC.

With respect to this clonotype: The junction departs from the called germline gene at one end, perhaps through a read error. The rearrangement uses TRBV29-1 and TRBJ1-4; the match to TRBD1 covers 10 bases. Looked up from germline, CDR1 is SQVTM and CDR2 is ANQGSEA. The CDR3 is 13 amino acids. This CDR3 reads CSATGTGEEKLFF. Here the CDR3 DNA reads TGCAGCGCAACCGGGACAGGGGAAGAAAAATTGTTTTTT.

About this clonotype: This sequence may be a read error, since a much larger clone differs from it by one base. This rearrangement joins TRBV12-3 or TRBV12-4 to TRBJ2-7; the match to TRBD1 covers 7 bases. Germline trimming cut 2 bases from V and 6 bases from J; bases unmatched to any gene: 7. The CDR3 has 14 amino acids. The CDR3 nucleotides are TGTGCCAGCAGTTTAATGACAGGGTTAGCCGAGCAGTACTTC. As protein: CASSLMTGLAEQYF.

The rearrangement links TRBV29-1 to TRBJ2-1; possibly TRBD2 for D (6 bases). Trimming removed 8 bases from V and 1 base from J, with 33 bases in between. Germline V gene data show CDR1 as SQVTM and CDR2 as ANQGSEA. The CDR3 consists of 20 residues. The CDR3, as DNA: TGCAGCTTTCCCGTGTTGGGTGTTCGGGAGAACAGAAAATCCTACAATGAGCAGTTCTTC. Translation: CSFPVLGVRENRKSYNEQFF.

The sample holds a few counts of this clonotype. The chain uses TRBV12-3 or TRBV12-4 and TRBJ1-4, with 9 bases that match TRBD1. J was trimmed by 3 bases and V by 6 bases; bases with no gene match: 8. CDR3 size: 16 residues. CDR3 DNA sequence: TGTGCCAGCAGAAAGATACAGGGGGCGGCTAATGAAAAACTGTTTTTT. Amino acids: CASRKIQGAANEKLFF.

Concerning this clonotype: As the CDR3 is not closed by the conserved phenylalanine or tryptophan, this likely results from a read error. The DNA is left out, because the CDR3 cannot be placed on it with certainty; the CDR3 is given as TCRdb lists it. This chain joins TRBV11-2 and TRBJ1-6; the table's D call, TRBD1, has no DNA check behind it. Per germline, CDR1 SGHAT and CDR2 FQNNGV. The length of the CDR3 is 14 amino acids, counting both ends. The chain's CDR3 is CASSFGGHNSPLLL.

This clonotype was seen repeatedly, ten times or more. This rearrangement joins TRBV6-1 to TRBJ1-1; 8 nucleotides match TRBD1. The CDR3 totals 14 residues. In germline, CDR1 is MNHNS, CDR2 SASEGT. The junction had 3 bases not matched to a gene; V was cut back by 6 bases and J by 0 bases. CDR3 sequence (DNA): TGTGCCAGCAGAAACAGGGGGATGAACACTGAAGCTTTCTTT. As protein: CASRNRGMNTEAFF.

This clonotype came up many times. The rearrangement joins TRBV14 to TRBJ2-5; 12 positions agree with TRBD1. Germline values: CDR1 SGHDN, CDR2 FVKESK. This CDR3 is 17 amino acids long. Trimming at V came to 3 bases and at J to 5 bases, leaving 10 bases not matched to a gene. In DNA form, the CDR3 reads TGTGCCAGCAGCCAGTTCGCGGGACAGGGGGCAAGGGAGACCCAGTACTTC. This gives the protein CASSQFAGQGARETQYF.

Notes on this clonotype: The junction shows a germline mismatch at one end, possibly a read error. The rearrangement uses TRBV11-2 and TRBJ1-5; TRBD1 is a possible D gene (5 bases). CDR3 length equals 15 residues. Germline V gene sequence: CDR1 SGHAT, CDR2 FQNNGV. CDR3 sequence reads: CATSLGGVGDQSQHF. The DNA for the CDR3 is TGTGCCACCAGCTTAGGAGGGGTGGGGGATCAGTCCCAGCATTTT.

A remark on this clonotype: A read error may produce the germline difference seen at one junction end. The CDR3 coding sequence is TGCGCCAGCAGATTGGCCGGGGGCGCCGGAGAGGACTATGGCTACACCTTC. Translating gives CASRLAGGAGEDYGYTF. V gene TRBV5-1 combines with J gene TRBJ1-2; D is perhaps TRBD1 (6 bases). Germline CDR1 and CDR2: SGHRS and YFSETQ. The length of the CDR3 is 17 residues. Full variable domain (missing parts from reference TRBV5-1 and TRBJ1-2): KAGVTQTPRYLIKTRGQQVTLSCSPISGHRSVSWYQQTPGQGLQFLFEYFSETQRNKGNFPGRFSGRQFSNSRSEMNVSTLELGDSALYLCASRLAGGAGEDYGYTFGSGTRLTVV.

CDR3 nucleotides: TGCAGCACTGGTTTTTTTTCCGCGACTAACATCTACGAGCAGTACTTC. Translating it yields CSTGFFSATNIYEQYF. V and J are TRBV29-1 and TRBJ2-7, with a tentative D call TRBD2 (5 bases). The length of the CDR3 is 16 residues. Germline-derived CDR1 and CDR2 are SQVTM and ANQGSEA. The V and J ends lost 8 bases and 3 bases respectively, with 26 bases between them.

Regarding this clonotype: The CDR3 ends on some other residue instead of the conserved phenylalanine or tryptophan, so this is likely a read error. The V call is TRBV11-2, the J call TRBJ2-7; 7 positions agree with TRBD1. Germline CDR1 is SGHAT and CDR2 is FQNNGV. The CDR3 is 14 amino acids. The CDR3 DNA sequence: TGTGCCAGTAGCTCGGACAGGATAGCCTACAAGCAGTACCTC. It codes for CASSSDRIAYKQYL.

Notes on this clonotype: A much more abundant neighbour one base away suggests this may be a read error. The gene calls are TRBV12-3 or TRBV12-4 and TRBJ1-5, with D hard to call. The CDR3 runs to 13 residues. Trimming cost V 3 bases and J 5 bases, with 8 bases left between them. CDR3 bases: TGTGCCAGCAGTTTGGTAGATTATCAGCCCCAGCATTTT. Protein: CASSLVDYQPQHF.